Listed below are T cell receptor beta chains from one sample, sequenced in a study of T cells in Graves' hyperthyroidism and ophthalmopathy. TCRdb itself ran the multiplex PCR reads through MiXCR, one entry per CDR3 protein. The sample contains 470,000 or so distinct CDR3 sequences, less than 25% of which appear only once. Sequenced: blood. Source of these receptors: a man aged 18 to 29 with Graves' hyperthyroidism. Each CDR3 is given with its conserved first and last residue. The D gene is left open where the match is weak. For some rows the clone size is stated as once, few or many, or as a class when expanded; others skip it.

v_gene	d_gene	abundance	j_gene	CDR3aa	CDR3nt
TRBV12-3/TRBV12-4	TRBD2	NA	TRBJ2-2	CASSTRTSGRAGELFF	TGTGCCAGCAGTACGCGGACTAGCGGGAGGGCCGGGGAGCTGTTTTTT
TRBV10-1	NA	NA	TRBJ2-5	CASSDSRYGTQYF	TGCGCCAGCAGTGATTCCAGATACGGGACCCAGTACTTC
TRBV12-3/TRBV12-4	NA	many	TRBJ2-5	CASSWGTLAETQYF	TGTGCCAGCAGTTGGGGGACCCTCGCGGAGACCCAGTACTTC
TRBV29-1	NA	NA	TRBJ2-7	CSVSGAISYEQYF	TGCAGCGTCTCAGGGGCTATCTCCTACGAGCAGTACTTC
TRBV9	TRBD1	NA	TRBJ2-7	CASSALGRQGYEQYF	TGTGCCAGCAGCGCACTGGGTAGACAGGGCTACGAGCAGTACTTC
TRBV29-1	TRBD1	many	TRBJ2-5	CSVAGGGETQYF	TGCAGCGTTGCAGGGGGCGGTGAGACCCAGTACTTC
TRBV7-9	NA	NA	TRBJ2-7	CASSLGGIYEQYF	TGTGCCAGCAGCTTAGGGGGCATCTACGAGCAGTACTTC
TRBV28	NA	many	TRBJ1-1	CASSFEGSSTEAFF	TGTGCCAGCAGTTTTGAGGGTAGTAGCACTGAAGCTTTCTTT
TRBV12-3/TRBV12-4	TRBD1	NA	TRBJ2-5	CASRLQGRVGQETQYF	TGTGCCAGCAGGTTACAGGGGCGGGTTGGCCAAGAGACCCAGTACTTC
TRBV5-1	NA	many	TRBJ2-7	CASSLAGAVDEQYF	TGCGCCAGCAGCTTGGCTGGGGCGGTGGACGAGCAGTACTTC
TRBV9	TRBD2	NA	TRBJ2-2	CASSVHERGLTAGELFF	TGTGCCAGCAGCGTTCACGAGCGGGGCCTTACCGCCGGGGAGCTGTTTTTT
TRBV28	TRBD1	NA	TRBJ2-7	CASSLTGDGYEQYF	TGTGCCAGCAGTCTTACAGGGGACGGCTACGAGCAGTACTTC
TRBV12-3/TRBV12-4	NA	NA	TRBJ1-2	CASNGRAYGYTF	TGTGCCAGCAATGGACGCGCTTATGGCTACACCTTC
TRBV30	NA	NA	TRBJ2-2	CAWAVSTGELFF	TGTGCCTGGGCGGTGTCGACCGGGGAGCTGTTTTTT
TRBV28	NA	many	TRBJ1-5	CASSPLGAGEVGNQPQHF	TGTGCCAGCAGTCCCCTCGGCGCGGGTGAGGTCGGCAATCAGCCCCAGCATTTT
TRBV28	TRBD1	many	TRBJ1-5	CASSPPGQGLYSNQPQHF	TGTGCCAGCAGCCCTCCGGGACAGGGGCTTTATAGCAATCAGCCCCAGCATTTT
TRBV28	TRBD2	few	TRBJ2-2	CASSVRERAFRELFF	TGTGCCAGCAGTGTGCGGGAGCGGGCCTTTAGGGAGCTGTTTTTT
TRBV19	NA	few	TRBJ1-2	CASIRREILYGYTF	TGTGCCAGTATCAGACGGGAAATACTCTATGGCTACACCTTC
TRBV5-1	TRBD1	NA	TRBJ2-7	CASSQKGQPYEQYF	TGCGCCAGCAGCCAAAAGGGACAGCCCTACGAGCAGTACTTC
TRBV29-1	NA	NA	TRBJ1-2	CSVGLPGADNYGYTF	TGCAGCGTTGGACTTCCTGGGGCGGATAACTATGGCTACACCTTC
TRBV5-1	NA	NA	TRBJ2-5	CASSSGTGWETQYF	TGCGCCAGCAGCTCCGGAACGGGATGGGAGACCCAGTACTTC
TRBV5-1	TRBD1	many	TRBJ2-7	CASKPTKTGGAYEQYF	TGCGCCAGCAAACCCACTAAGACAGGGGGGGCCTACGAGCAGTACTTC
TRBV7-9	TRBD2	many	TRBJ2-7	CASSYLAGGYEQYF	TGTGCCAGCAGCTACCTAGCGGGGGGCTACGAGCAGTACTTC
TRBV2	NA	NA	TRBJ2-7	CASSEARGPYDQYF	TGTGCCAGCAGTGAAGCTCGCGGCCCCTACGATCAGTACTTC
TRBV28	TRBD1	many	TRBJ2-6	CASSLEQGAPSGANVLTF	TGTGCCAGCAGTTTGGAGCAGGGGGCGCCCTCTGGGGCCAACGTCCTGACTTTC
TRBV20-1	NA	many	TRBJ1-1	CSARMGRAEAFF	TGCAGTGCTAGGATGGGTAGGGCTGAAGCTTTCTTT
TRBV12-3/TRBV12-4	NA	many	TRBJ2-2	CASSLSGDTGELFF	TGTGCCAGCAGTTTATCCGGGGACACCGGGGAGCTGTTTTTT
TRBV4-1	NA	NA	TRBJ1-2	CASSQEGVGLRGYTF	TGCGCCAGCAGCCAAGAAGGGGTGGGGCTTCGGGGCTACACCTTC
TRBV6-2/TRBV6-3	NA	NA	TRBJ2-7	CASSNTGPEQYF	TGTGCCAGCAGTAATACGGGACCCGAGCAGTACTTC
TRBV6-5	NA	NA	TRBJ1-5	CASSYYGGDQPQHF	TGTGCCAGCAGTTACTATGGGGGCGATCAGCCCCAGCATTTT